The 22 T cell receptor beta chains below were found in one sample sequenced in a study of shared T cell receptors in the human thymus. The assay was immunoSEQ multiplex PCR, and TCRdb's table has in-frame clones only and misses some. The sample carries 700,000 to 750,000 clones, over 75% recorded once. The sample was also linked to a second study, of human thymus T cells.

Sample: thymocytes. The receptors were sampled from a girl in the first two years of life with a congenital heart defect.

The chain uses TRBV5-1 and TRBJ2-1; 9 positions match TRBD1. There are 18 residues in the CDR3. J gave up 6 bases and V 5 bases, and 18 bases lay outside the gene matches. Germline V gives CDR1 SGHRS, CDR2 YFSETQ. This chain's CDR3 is CASSHRDRVVEIGNEQFF. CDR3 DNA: TGCGCCAGCAGTCACCGGGACAGGGTGGTCGAGATAGGCAATGAGCAGTTCTTC.

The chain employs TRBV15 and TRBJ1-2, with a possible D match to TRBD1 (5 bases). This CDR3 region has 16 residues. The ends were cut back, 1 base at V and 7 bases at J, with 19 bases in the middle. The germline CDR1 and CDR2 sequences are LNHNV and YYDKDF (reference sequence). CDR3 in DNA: TGTGCCACCAGCAGAGCCTATGCGGGGGGGAATGCTGGCTACACCTTC. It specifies CATSRAYAGGNAGYTF. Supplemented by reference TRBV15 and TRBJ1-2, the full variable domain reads DAMVIQNPRYQVTQFGKPVTLSCSQTLNHNVMYWYQQKSSQAPKLLFHYYDKDFNNEADTPDNFQSRRPNTSFCFLDIRSPGLGDTAMYLCATSRAYAGGNAGYTFGSGTRLTVV.

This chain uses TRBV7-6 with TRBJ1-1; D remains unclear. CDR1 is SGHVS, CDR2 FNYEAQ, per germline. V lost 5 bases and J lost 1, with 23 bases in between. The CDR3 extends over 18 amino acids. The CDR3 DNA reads TGTGCCAGCAGCCCACTAGTCCCTCGGGGAGGACCGAACACTGAAGCTTTCTTT. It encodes CASSPLVPRGGPNTEAFF.

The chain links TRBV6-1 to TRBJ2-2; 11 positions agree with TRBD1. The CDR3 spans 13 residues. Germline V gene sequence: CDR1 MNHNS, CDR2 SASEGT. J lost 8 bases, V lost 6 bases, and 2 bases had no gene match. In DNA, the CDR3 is TGTGCCAGCAGCGGACAGGGGGCAGGGGAGCTGTTTTTT. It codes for CASSGQGAGELFF.

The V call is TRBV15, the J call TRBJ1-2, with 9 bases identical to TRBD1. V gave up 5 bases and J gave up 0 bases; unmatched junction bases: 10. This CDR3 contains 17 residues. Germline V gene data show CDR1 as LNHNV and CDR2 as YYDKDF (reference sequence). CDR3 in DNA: TGTGCCACCAGCGATAGGACAGGGGCGGCGGCTAACTATGGCTACACCTTC. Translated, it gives CATSDRTGAAANYGYTF. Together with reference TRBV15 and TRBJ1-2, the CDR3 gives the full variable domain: DAMVIQNPRYQVTQFGKPVTLSCSQTLNHNVMYWYQQKSSQAPKLLFHYYDKDFNNEADTPDNFQSRRPNTSFCFLDIRSPGLGDTAMYLCATSDRTGAAANYGYTFGSGTRLTVV.

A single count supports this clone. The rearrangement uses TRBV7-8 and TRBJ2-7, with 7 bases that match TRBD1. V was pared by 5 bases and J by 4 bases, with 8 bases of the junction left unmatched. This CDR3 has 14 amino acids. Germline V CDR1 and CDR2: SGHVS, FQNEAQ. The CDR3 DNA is TGTGCCAGCAGCCCAGGGGGTTCGAGTTACGAGCAGTACTTC. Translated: CASSPGGSSYEQYF.

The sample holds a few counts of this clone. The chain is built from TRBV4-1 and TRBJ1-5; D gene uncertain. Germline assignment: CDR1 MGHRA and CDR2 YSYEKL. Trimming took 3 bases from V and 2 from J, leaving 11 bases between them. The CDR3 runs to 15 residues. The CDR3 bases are TGCGCCAGCAGCCATTTCGAAACTGGCAATCAGCCCCAGCATTTT. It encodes CASSHFETGNQPQHF.

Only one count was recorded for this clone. The CDR3 protein is CASSPRDRVTYNEQFF. In DNA form, the CDR3 reads TGTGCCAGCAGCCCACGGGACAGGGTCACCTACAATGAGCAGTTCTTC. The V gene is TRBV9, the J gene TRBJ2-1, with 9 bases fitting TRBD1. The CDR3 runs to 16 residues. J gave up 2 bases and V 4 bases, and 7 bases lay outside the gene matches. Germline CDR1 reads SGDLS; CDR2 reads YYNGEE.

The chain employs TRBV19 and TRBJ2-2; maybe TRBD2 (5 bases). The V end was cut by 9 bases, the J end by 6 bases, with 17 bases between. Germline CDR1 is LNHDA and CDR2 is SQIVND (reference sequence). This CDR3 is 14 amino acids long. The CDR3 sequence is CASTRKLGAGELFF. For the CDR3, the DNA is TGTGCCAGCACTAGGAAACTGGGAGCCGGGGAGCTGTTTTTT. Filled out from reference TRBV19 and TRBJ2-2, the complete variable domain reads DGGITQSPKYLFRKEGQNVTLSCEQNLNHDAMYWYRQDPGQGLRLIYYSQIVNDFQKGDIAEGYSVSREKKESFPLTVTSAQKNPTAFYLCASTRKLGAGELFFGEGSRLTVL.

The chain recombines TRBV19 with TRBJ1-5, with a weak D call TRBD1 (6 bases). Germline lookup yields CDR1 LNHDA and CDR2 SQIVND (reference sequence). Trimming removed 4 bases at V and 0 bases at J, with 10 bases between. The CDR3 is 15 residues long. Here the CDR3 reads CASSKKDSSNQPQHF. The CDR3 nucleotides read TGTGCCAGTAGTAAAAAGGACAGTAGCAATCAGCCCCAGCATTTT.

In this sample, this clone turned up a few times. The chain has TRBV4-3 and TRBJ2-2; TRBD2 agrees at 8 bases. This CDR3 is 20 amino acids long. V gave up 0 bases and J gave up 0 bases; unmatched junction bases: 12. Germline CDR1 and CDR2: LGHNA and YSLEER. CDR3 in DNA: TGCGCCAGCAGCCAAGATGTGTTAGCGGGGCGACCAGCGAACACCGGGGAGCTGTTTTTT. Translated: CASSQDVLAGRPANTGELFF.

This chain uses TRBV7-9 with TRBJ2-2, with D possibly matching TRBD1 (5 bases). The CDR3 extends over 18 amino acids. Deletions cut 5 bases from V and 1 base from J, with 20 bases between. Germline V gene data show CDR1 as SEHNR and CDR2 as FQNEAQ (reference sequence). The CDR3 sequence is CASSHRPAGRRNTGELFF. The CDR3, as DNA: TGTGCCAGCAGCCACCGACCTGCAGGGCGAAGGAACACCGGGGAGCTGTTTTTT.

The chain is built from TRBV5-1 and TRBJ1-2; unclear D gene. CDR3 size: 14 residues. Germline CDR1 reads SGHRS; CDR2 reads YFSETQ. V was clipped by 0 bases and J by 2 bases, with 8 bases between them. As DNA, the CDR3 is TGCGCCAGCAGCTTGGAAGGCAGGAACTATGGCTACACCTTC. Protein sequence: CASSLEGRNYGYTF.

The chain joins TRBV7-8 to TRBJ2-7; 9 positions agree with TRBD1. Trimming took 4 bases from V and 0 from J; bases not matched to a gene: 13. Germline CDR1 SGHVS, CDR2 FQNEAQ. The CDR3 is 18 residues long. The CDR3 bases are TGTGCCAGCAGCTCCCCCCTAGGGACAGGGAATAGCTCCTACGAGCAGTACTTC. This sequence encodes CASSSPLGTGNSSYEQYF.

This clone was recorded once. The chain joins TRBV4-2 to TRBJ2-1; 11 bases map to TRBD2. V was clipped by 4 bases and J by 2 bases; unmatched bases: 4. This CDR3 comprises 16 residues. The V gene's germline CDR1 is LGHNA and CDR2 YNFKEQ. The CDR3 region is CASSLVLAGAYNEQFF. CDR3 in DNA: TGTGCCAGCAGCCTAGTACTAGCGGGGGCCTACAATGAGCAGTTCTTC.

This chain's CDR3 is CASSLVEGPHTTNEKLFF. The CDR3 DNA reads as TGTGCCAGCAGCTTAGTGGAGGGGCCCCACACAACTAATGAAAAACTGTTTTTT. The genes are TRBV7-2 and TRBJ1-4; D may be TRBD1 (5 bases). Germline assignment: CDR1 SGHTA and CDR2 FQGNSA. V shed 1 base and J shed 0 bases, with 15 bases lying between them. CDR3 size: 18 residues.

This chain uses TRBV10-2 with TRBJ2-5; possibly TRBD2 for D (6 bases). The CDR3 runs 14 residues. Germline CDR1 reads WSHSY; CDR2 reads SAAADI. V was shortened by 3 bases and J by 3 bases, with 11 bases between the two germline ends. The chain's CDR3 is CASSDRLGEETQYF. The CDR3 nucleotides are TGCGCCAGCAGTGACCGACTAGGGGAAGAGACCCAGTACTTC.

CDR3 coding DNA: TGTGCCAGCAGTTTCGGGACTGCCCTAACCCTGAACACTGAAGCTTTCTTT. Translated: CASSFGTALTLNTEAFF. The chain uses TRBV28 and TRBJ1-1; a weak D match, TRBD1 (5 bases). The CDR3 runs to 17 residues. Germline values: CDR1 MDHEN, CDR2 SYDVKM. Trimming pared 3 bases from V and 0 bases from J, leaving 17 bases between.

CDR3 residues: CASSLWLVKWGRHSGNTIYF. CDR3 in DNA: TGTGCCAGCAGTTTATGGTTGGTGAAGTGGGGCAGGCACTCTGGAAACACCATATATTTT. The chain is built from TRBV28 and TRBJ1-3; tentatively, D is TRBD1 (5 bases). Germline V gene sequence: CDR1 MDHEN, CDR2 SYDVKM. The ends were cut back, 0 bases at V and 0 bases at J, with 21 bases in the middle. The CDR3 contains 20 residues.

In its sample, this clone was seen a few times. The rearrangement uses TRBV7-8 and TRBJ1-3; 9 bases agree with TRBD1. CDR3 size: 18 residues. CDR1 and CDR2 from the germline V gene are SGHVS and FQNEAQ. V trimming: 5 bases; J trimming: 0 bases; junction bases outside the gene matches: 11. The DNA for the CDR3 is TGTGCCAGCAGCGTCGGGACAGGGCAATCCTACTCTGGAAACACCATATATTTT. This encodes CASSVGTGQSYSGNTIYF. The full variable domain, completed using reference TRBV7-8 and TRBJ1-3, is GAGVSQSPRYKVAKRGQDVALRCDPISGHVSLFWYQQALGQGPEFLTYFQNEAQLDKSGLPSDRFFAERPEGSVSTLKIQRTQQEDSAVYLCASSVGTGQSYSGNTIYFGEGSWLTVV.

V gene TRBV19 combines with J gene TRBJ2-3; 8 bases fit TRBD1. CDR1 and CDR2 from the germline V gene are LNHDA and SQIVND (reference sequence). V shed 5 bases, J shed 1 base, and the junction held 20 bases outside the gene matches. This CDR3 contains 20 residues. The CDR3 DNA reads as TGTGCCAGTAGTCGGAACGAGAGGGGACAGGACAGAACGGGCACAGATACGCAGTATTTT. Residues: CASSRNERGQDRTGTDTQYF. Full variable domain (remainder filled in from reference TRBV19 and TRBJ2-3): DGGITQSPKYLFRKEGQNVTLSCEQNLNHDAMYWYRQDPGQGLRLIYYSQIVNDFQKGDIAEGYSVSREKKESFPLTVTSAQKNPTAFYLCASSRNERGQDRTGTDTQYFGPGTRLTVL.

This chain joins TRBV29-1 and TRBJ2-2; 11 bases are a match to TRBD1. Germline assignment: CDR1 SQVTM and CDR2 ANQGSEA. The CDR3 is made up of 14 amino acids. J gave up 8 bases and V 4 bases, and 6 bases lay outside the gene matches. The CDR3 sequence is CSVGWTGGFGELFF. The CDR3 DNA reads TGCAGCGTTGGCTGGACAGGGGGCTTTGGGGAGCTGTTTTTT.